This T cell receptor (beta chain) appears in the sequencing data of a study of blood T cells in healthy people across ages. Whole-study findings and limits: Older age went with lower TCR beta diversity per million T cells, in a roughly linear way.

About this clonotype itself: What it binds is unknown.

A sample-barcoded 5' primer and a J-beta primer mix were used in a second PCR of about 7 to 12 cycles. TCRdb used MiXCR to reprocess the 5' RACE reads, holding one entry per CDR3 protein. Of hundreds of thousands of distinct CDR3 sequences detected, roughly half appear once; the ten largest clones hold 13%. This CDR3 contains 16 residues. The ends lost 4 bases at V and 4 bases at J; junction bases unmatched: 9. CDR1 and CDR2 from the germline V gene are SGHAT and FQNNGV. V gene TRBV11-2 combines with J gene TRBJ2-4; 8 nucleotides match TRBD2. The clonotype originates from a woman older than 75 in good health. The sequenced material came from blood. This chain's CDR3 is CASSSRTGGIKNIQYF. The CDR3 DNA reads as TGTGCCAGCAGCTCTCGGACGGGGGGGATAAAAAACATTCAGTACTTC.